Presented here are 30 T cell receptor beta chains from one specimen sequenced in a study of regulatory T cells in long-lasting Graves disease. iRepertoire HTBI primers and Arm-PCR of CDR3 regions built TCR beta libraries. TCRdb processed the multiplex PCR reads anew with MiXCR; each CDR3 protein has one entry. The table shows 450,000 to 600,000 distinct CDR3 sequences, with approximately 13% occurring only once. The time point was: newly diagnosed GD, antithyroid drugs for less than 3 months. Scientists built the TCR library using RNA that was extracted from PBMCs. The same specimen was also included in a second study, on T cells in Graves' hyperthyroidism and ophthalmopathy.

Sequencing used peripheral blood mononuclear cells (PBMCs), obtained at new diagnosis, from a patient treated with antithyroid drugs. These receptors originate from a man in his thirties or forties with Graves disease.

This sequence joins TRBV13 and TRBJ2-3; the match to TRBD2 covers 8 bases. The germline V gene encodes CDR1 PRHDT and CDR2 FYEKMQ (reference sequence). The V gene end was trimmed by 4 bases and the J gene end by 8 bases; junction bases not matched to a gene: 14. The CDR3 is 16 amino acids. The CDR3 DNA sequence: TGTGCCAGCAGCTCCCCACTAGCGGAGGTGGGTTTTACGCAGTATTTT. It specifies CASSSPLAEVGFTQYF. Full variable domain (missing parts from reference TRBV13 and TRBJ2-3): AAGVIQSPRHLIKEKRETATLKCYPIPRHDTVYWYQQGPGQDPQFLISFYEKMQSDKGSIPDRFSAQQFSDYHSELNMSSLELGDSALYFCASSSPLAEVGFTQYFGPGTRLTVL.

There are many counts of this clonotype. The chain carries TRBV20-1 and TRBJ2-7, with 8 bases that match TRBD2. This CDR3 region has 16 residues. With 0 bases clipped from V and 0 bases from J, the junction kept 7 bases outside the gene matches. In germline, CDR1 is DFQATT, CDR2 SNEGSKA (reference sequence). The CDR3 DNA follows: TGCAGTGCTAGAGACGGCACCGGGACTAGCTCCTACGAGCAGTACTTC. This codes for CSARDGTGTSSYEQYF.

The chain links TRBV7-2 to TRBJ2-2; TRBD2 aligns across 7 bases. Unmatched junction bases numbered 10, after V lost 6 bases and J lost 6 bases. Germline assignment: CDR1 SGHTA and CDR2 FQGNSA. The CDR3 contains 15 residues. This CDR3 is CASRGSGSGPGELFF. The CDR3, as DNA: TGTGCCAGCAGAGGTAGCGGGTCTGGACCCGGGGAGCTGTTTTTT.

This clonotype was counted between two and nine times. In DNA form, the CDR3 reads TGTGCCAGCAGCCGGCAGGGGGCCCAGTACTTC. Residues: CASSRQGAQYF. This chain uses TRBV3-1 with TRBJ2-1; TRBD1 matches at 7 bases. TRBJ2-5 explains the end of the DNA better; the J call may be wrong. The CDR3 spans 11 residues. The germline CDR1 and CDR2 sequences are LGHDT and YNNKEL (reference sequence).

This clonotype was counted many times. The chain has TRBV20-1 and TRBJ2-3, with TRBD2 matching over 7 bases. The germline V gene encodes CDR1 DFQATT and CDR2 SNEGSKA (reference sequence). This CDR3 has 13 amino acids. V lost 5 bases to trimming and J lost 4 bases; unmatched junction nucleotides: 6. As DNA, the CDR3 is TGCAGTGCTCTCCTAGCGGTGGCAGATACGCAGTATTTT. Translating gives CSALLAVADTQYF.

The CDR3 coding sequence is TGCGCCAGCAGCTTGGGGGACAGGGACTTGACCAATAATTCACCCCTCCACTTT. Amino acids: CASSLGDRDLTNNSPLHF. The chain has TRBV5-1 and TRBJ1-6, with 9 nucleotides matching TRBD1. The V segment lost 0 bases and the J segment 5 bases; nucleotides outside the gene matches: 9. From germline, CDR1 is SGHRS and CDR2 YFSETQ. This CDR3 is built from 18 residues. Full variable domain (remainder filled in from reference TRBV5-1 and TRBJ1-6): KAGVTQTPRYLIKTRGQQVTLSCSPISGHRSVSWYQQTPGQGLQFLFEYFSETQRNKGNFPGRFSGRQFSNSRSEMNVSTLELGDSALYLCASSLGDRDLTNNSPLHFGNGTRLTVT.

This clonotype was seen only a few times. The genes are TRBV10-1 and TRBJ2-7; 8 positions agree with TRBD2. The CDR3 extends over 14 amino acids. Trimming removed 7 bases from V and 0 bases from J; junction bases left unmatched: 5. From germline, CDR1 is WNHNN and CDR2 SYGVQD (reference sequence). Written as DNA, the CDR3 is TGCGCCAGCATTAGCGGGGTGGGCTCCTACGAGCAGTACTTC. Amino acids: CASISGVGSYEQYF.

This clonotype was recorded at least ten times. V and J are TRBV6-2 or TRBV6-3 and TRBJ2-1; a possible D gene is TRBD2 (5 bases). This CDR3 comprises 14 residues. The V gene lost 4 bases and the J gene lost 4 bases, with 11 bases spanning the gap. The germline V gene has CDR1 MNHEY and CDR2 SVGEGT. CDR3 nucleotide sequence: TGTGCCAGCAGTTGGGGTGCGGGTTACAATGAGCAGTTCTTC. Its translation: CASSWGAGYNEQFF.

This clonotype was picked up many times. This chain uses TRBV10-2 with TRBJ2-5; 9 bases agree with TRBD1. V lost 2 bases, J lost 0 bases, and 4 bases stayed unmatched. Germline V CDR1 and CDR2: WSHSY, SAAADI. CDR3 size: 16 residues. The CDR3 DNA reads as TGCGCCAGCAGTGAGCTCGGACAGGGGTACCAAGAGACCCAGTACTTC. Protein: CASSELGQGYQETQYF.

Many counts were recorded for this clonotype. The chain links TRBV20-1 to TRBJ2-3, with D possibly matching TRBD2 (5 bases). The CDR3 is 13 residues long. CDR1 and CDR2 from the germline V gene are DFQATT and SNEGSKA (reference sequence). The V and J ends lost 6 bases and 1 base respectively, with 11 bases between them. CDR3 sequence reads: CSAFLAGTDTQYF. CDR3 coding DNA: TGCAGTGCATTTCTAGCAGGCACAGATACGCAGTATTTT.

This clonotype occurred many times. The chain carries TRBV29-1 and TRBJ1-1; D might be TRBD1 (5 bases). Trimming pared 2 bases from V and 1 base from J, leaving 17 bases between. This CDR3 region has 16 residues. Germline V CDR1 and CDR2: SQVTM, ANQGSEA. CDR3 residues: CSVEPPKGSPNTEAFF. CDR3 DNA sequence: TGCAGCGTTGAACCCCCGAAGGGGTCGCCGAACACTGAAGCTTTCTTT.

This clonotype has just a few counts. The V and J genes are TRBV4-1 and TRBJ2-5; a weak D match, TRBD2 (7 bases). V was clipped by 1 base and J by 4 bases, with 22 bases between them. Germline V gene lookup returns CDR1 MGHRA and CDR2 YSYEKL. The CDR3 consists of 18 residues. Here the CDR3 DNA reads TGCGCCAGCAGCCAAGGGGAGGGCTTCTGGGGAGGGGGAGAGACCCAGTACTTC. As protein: CASSQGEGFWGGGETQYF.

This clonotype was recorded many times. The chain links TRBV10-3 to TRBJ2-3, with 8 bases that match TRBD2. V lost 11 bases and J lost 1; bases outside the gene matches: 14. Germline assignment: CDR1 ENHRY and CDR2 SYGVKD. The CDR3 loop spans 16 amino acids. CDR3 loop: CASTPGLAGRTDTQYF. CDR3 bases: TGTGCCTCAACCCCGGGGCTAGCGGGTCGCACAGATACGCAGTATTTT.

This rearrangement joins TRBV27 to TRBJ2-7, with D uncertain. The germline gives CDR1 MNHEY, CDR2 SMNVEV (reference sequence). CDR3 size: 14 residues. V shed 0 bases and J shed 2 bases, with 8 bases lying between them. DNA for the CDR3: TGTGCCAGCAGTTTATCCCCCTTTACCTACGAGCAGTACTTC. Translated, it gives CASSLSPFTYEQYF.

In this sample, this clonotype turned up many times. The chain has TRBV12-3 or TRBV12-4 and TRBJ1-1; the D is unclear. The ends were cut back, 3 bases at V and 1 base at J, with 12 bases in the middle. This CDR3 has 15 amino acids. This CDR3 reads CASSFLATGNTEAFF. The CDR3 nucleotides are TGTGCCAGCAGTTTTCTGGCGACCGGGAACACTGAAGCTTTCTTT.

This clonotype was detected ten times or more. The chain combines TRBV30 with TRBJ2-1, with no clear D. The CDR3 has 13 residues. V lost 0 bases and J lost 9, with 12 bases in between. Germline-derived CDR1 and CDR2 are GTSNPN and SVGIG (reference sequence). This CDR3 is CAWSVGLESEQFF. CDR3 DNA: TGTGCCTGGAGTGTTGGTTTGGAGAGTGAGCAGTTCTTC. Variable domain in full (rest from reference TRBV30 and TRBJ2-1): SQTIHQWPATLVQPVGSPLSLECTVEGTSNPNLYWYRQAAGRGLQLLFYSVGIGQISSEVPQNLSASRPQDRQFILSSKKLLLSDSGFYLCAWSVGLESEQFFGPGTRLTVL.

The chain employs TRBV20-1 and TRBJ2-1; TRBD2 aligns across 7 bases. This CDR3 has 14 residues. With 5 bases clipped from V and 6 bases from J, the junction kept 10 bases outside the gene matches. CDR1 is DFQATT, CDR2 SNEGSKA, per germline (reference sequence). The CDR3 loop reads CSAGRLAVSNEQFF. The CDR3 DNA reads as TGCAGTGCTGGACGACTAGCTGTCAGCAATGAGCAGTTCTTC.

The V call is TRBV4-1, the J call TRBJ2-7; no clear D gene. V was cut by 3 bases and J by 0 bases, with 12 bases left in between. This CDR3 is 15 amino acids long. Germline V gene sequence: CDR1 MGHRA, CDR2 YSYEKL. CDR3 sequence: CASSHPGSSSYEQYF. The CDR3 nucleotides read TGCGCCAGCAGCCACCCCGGGTCTAGCTCCTACGAGCAGTACTTC.

With regard to this clonotype: The conserved closing phenylalanine or tryptophan is absent in this CDR3, likely reflecting a read error. The chain joins TRBV20-1 to TRBJ2-1; the match to TRBD2 covers 12 bases. CDR3 length: 15 amino acids. CDR1 DFQATT and CDR2 SNEGSKA come from the germline V gene (reference sequence). V shed 0 bases, J shed 7 bases, and the junction held 4 bases outside the gene matches. The DNA for the CDR3 is TGCAGTGCTAGAGACCCTAGCGGGAGGGCAAATGAGCAGTTCTCC. Translated: CSARDPSGRANEQFS.

This clonotype was detected only a few times. The rearrangement uses TRBV19 and TRBJ2-2; D is unresolved. From germline, CDR1 is LNHDA and CDR2 SQIVND (reference sequence). This CDR3 has 13 residues. V was shortened by 7 bases and J by 5 bases, with 11 bases between the two germline ends. The CDR3 here is CASIPERTGELFF. CDR3 coding DNA: TGTGCCAGTATCCCTGAGAGGACCGGGGAGCTGTTTTTT.

The rearrangement links TRBV5-5 to TRBJ1-2; TRBD1 matches 7 bases. Germline-derived CDR1 and CDR2 are SGHKS and YYEKEE (reference sequence). J was trimmed by 8 bases and V by 4 bases; bases with no gene match: 8. The CDR3 is 13 amino acids. CDR3: CASSTDRVWGYTF. CDR3 DNA: TGTGCCAGCAGCACAGACAGGGTTTGGGGCTACACCTTC.

This clonotype was seen at least ten times. This chain links TRBV2 with TRBJ2-4; the D call may be TRBD1 or TRBD2 (7 bases each). The V end lost 7 bases, the J end lost 7 bases, and 11 bases lay between the germline ends. The V gene's germline CDR1 is SNHLY and CDR2 FYNNEI. The CDR3 sequence is 12 residues long. Here the CDR3 DNA reads TGTGCCAGCAAGCAGGGGGGGAACATTCAGTACTTC. This gives the protein CASKQGGNIQYF. The full variable domain, in which reference TRBV2 and TRBJ2-4 provide the parts outside the CDR3, is EPEVTQTPSHQVTQMGQEVILRCVPISNHLYFYWYRQILGQKVEFLVSFYNNEISEKSEIFDDQFSVERPDGSNFTLKIRSTKLEDSAMYFCASKQGGNIQYFGAGTRLSVL.

In its sample, this clonotype was seen many times. The chain links TRBV6-6 to TRBJ1-2, with TRBD1 as a possible D gene (6 bases). V lost 0 bases and J lost 7, with 12 bases in between. CDR1 is MNHNY, CDR2 SVGAGI, per germline (reference sequence). The CDR3 consists of 14 residues. As DNA, the CDR3 is TGTGCCAGCAGTTACTCGGCAGGGGTAGGTGGCTACACCTTC. This gives the protein CASSYSAGVGGYTF.

In its sample, this clonotype was seen many times. This rearrangement joins TRBV27 to TRBJ2-1; 8 bases line up with TRBD2. Germline lookup yields CDR1 MNHEY and CDR2 SMNVEV (reference sequence). V was clipped by 5 bases and J by 9 bases; unmatched bases: 9. The CDR3 spans 14 residues. CDR3 sequence: CASSPPAGVIEQFF. DNA of the CDR3: TGTGCCAGCAGTCCCCCAGCGGGAGTGATTGAGCAGTTCTTC.

This clonotype came up many times. The V call is TRBV11-2, the J call TRBJ2-5; a possible D gene is TRBD2 (5 bases). V was pared by 1 base and J by 1 base, with 10 bases between. The CDR3 consists of 15 residues. Per germline, CDR1 SGHAT and CDR2 FQNNGV. The DNA of the CDR3 is TGTGCCAGCAGCTTAGTGATTAGCGTCCAAGAGACCCAGTACTTC. This translates into CASSLVISVQETQYF.

The chain has TRBV29-1 and TRBJ1-4; 10 bases agree with TRBD1. The CDR3 is 14 residues long. Germline loops: CDR1 SQVTM, CDR2 ANQGSEA. V shed 3 bases, J shed 7 bases, and the junction held 5 bases outside the gene matches. CDR3 region: CSVEGQGRGEKLFF. Written as DNA, the CDR3 is TGCAGCGTTGAGGGACAGGGGCGCGGTGAAAAACTGTTTTTT.

This clonotype was observed at least ten times. This chain uses TRBV28 with TRBJ2-3; D is possibly TRBD2 (6 bases). The germline gives CDR1 MDHEN, CDR2 SYDVKM. V lost 7 bases and J lost 0, with 17 bases in between. The CDR3 contains 16 residues. In DNA form, the CDR3 reads TGTGCCAGCACCCTTTTGGGGGGAACTAGCACAGATACGCAGTATTTT. Amino acid sequence: CASTLLGGTSTDTQYF. Full variable domain (outside the CDR3, taken from reference TRBV28 and TRBJ2-3): DVKVTQSSRYLVKRTGEKVFLECVQDMDHENMFWYRQDPGLGLRLIYFSYDVKMKEKGDIPEGYSVSREKKERFSLILESASTNQTSMYLCASTLLGGTSTDTQYFGPGTRLTVL.

This clonotype occurred many times. The chain uses TRBV5-1 and TRBJ2-7; TRBD1 agrees at 12 bases. CDR1 is SGHRS and CDR2 is YFSETQ in the germline V gene. This CDR3 is 15 amino acids long. V shed 4 bases, J shed 2 bases, and the junction held 4 bases outside the gene matches. The chain's CDR3 is CASSPGQGAPYEQYF. CDR3 nucleotides: TGCGCCAGCAGCCCGGGACAGGGGGCCCCCTACGAGCAGTACTTC.

This clonotype showed up many times. V is TRBV20-1 and J is TRBJ1-2, with no clear D. CDR1 is DFQATT, CDR2 SNEGSKA, per germline (reference sequence). The V and J ends lost 6 bases and 0 bases respectively, with 14 bases between them. This CDR3 is 14 amino acids long. In nucleotides, the CDR3 is TGCAGTGCCCGGTGGGAGGGATCTAACTATGGCTACACCTTC. It is translated as CSARWEGSNYGYTF.

This clonotype was counted between two and nine times. V and J are TRBV6-1 and TRBJ1-1; maybe TRBD1 (6 bases). Germline V lookup: CDR1 MNHNS, CDR2 SASEGT. V lost 6 bases and J lost 5, with 19 bases in between. The CDR3 is 15 amino acids. The CDR3 sequence: CASSHGGGVRTEAFF. The DNA of the CDR3 is TGTGCCAGCAGCCACGGGGGGGGCGTAAGAACTGAAGCTTTCTTT.